This T cell receptor (delta chain) was documented in a study of delta chains in infants with herpesvirus infections (dated by TCRdb to 2023 to 2025). About the full investigation: A Ugandan infant birth cohort was prospectively followed from birth to characterize gammadelta T cell responses to primary cytomegalovirus (CMV) infection. From PBMC, gammadelta TCRs were sequenced for under 20 CMV-infected infants (one congenitally infected) and about 8 CMV-uninfected infants who had sufficient sample available. The study searched for a public fetal Vdelta1/Vgamma8 gammadelta TCR clonotype in infants who acquired CMV infection after birth. By approximate age, the infant blood samples fell into groups of 1.5, 4, 8 and 12 months. The previously published Belgian fetal and cord blood gammadelta TCR data were not generated in this cohort and were added only for comparison. Results the study describes overall, beyond this receptor: The public clonotype was detected only at the first time point after infection and was not found in uninfected infants or in infants infected after 120 days. The public clonotype might still be present below the detection limit in CMV-uninfected infants. The public Vdelta1 clonotype appeared in 4 of 18 CMV-infected infants: three infected postnatally before 120 days of age, plus the congenitally infected infant. Public-clonotype frequency among Vdelta1 cells appeared to be inversely correlated with age at infection and was observed to decay rapidly, seemingly without persisting beyond about 2 months. The authors noted a small sample size and no race- or environment-matched controls, since nearly all Ugandans acquire CMV before adulthood.

Library prep was done by RT-PCR. To generate TCR cDNA, PBMC RNA underwent reverse transcription with SuperScript II using gamma-chain- and delta-chain-specific primers. The cDNA was purified with AMPure XP beads, then amplified and indexed with Illumina adapters using the Nextera XT Index Kit. gammadelta TCR libraries were sequenced on an Illumina MiSeq with a V2 300-cycle kit. The published analysis was carried out like this. Using MiXCR v2.1.12, CDR3 sequences were assembled, and reads were mapped onto D, J and V genes obtained from GenBank. VDJtools v1.2.1 was used to perform repertoire analyses of the CDR3 clonotypes. Via CATT, TCRdb reprocessed the public reads, and rows with identical DNA were then joined. The authors' filters were not applied to this entry. Across this sample there are fewer than 1,000 delta-chain clones, with less than 20% seen only once. The leading ten clones occupy 7.5% to 10% of the sample.

By share, this clone ranks as large (0.1 to 1%). It has no known antigen specificity. Base quality data are lacking; no much larger clone is found one base away. The CDR3, from cysteine to phenylalanine, totals 14 residues. Kept here is only the CDR3 DNA, which spans 42 bases and is read in frame from base 1. The germline V gene provides CDR1 GEAIGNYY and CDR2 EKD. Ends trimmed: V by 3 bases, J by 2 bases; bases unmatched to a gene: 2. Infants were enrolled after their mothers, pregnant women receiving prenatal care in Kampala, Uganda, were recruited, and documentation of maternal HIV status was required. Home visits to families took place weekly, and collection of infant clinical information, oral swabs and peripheral blood began at 6 weeks of age and was repeated every 4 months after that. Blood was collected in heparin tubes, and PBMC were isolated by Ficoll-Paque density gradient centrifugation and cryopreserved.

The chain uses TRDV2 and TRDJ1; 10 bases in the middle match TRDD3. This sequence was found in a human donor who was a Ugandan infant, either HIV-exposed or HIV-unexposed (not recorded which). Sequenced here: peripheral blood, sampled at time point 1 of longitudinal follow-up. CDR3 sequence: CACDLLGDTDKLIF. The DNA is as follows: TGTGCCTGTGACCTACTGGGGGATACCGATAAACTCATCTTT.